This TCR beta chain was retrieved from a study of shared clonotypes between healthy human individuals. On the study more broadly: Three plates were used per donor for CD4 naive, three for CD4 memory, two for CD8 naive and one for CD8 memory. General study results and limits: Generation probabilities were higher for clonotypes shared across all four sorted-subset donors than for unshared ones. Read depth was anticipated to influence clonotype sharing among donors.

Every subset's genomic DNA went evenly onto several immunoSEQ plates. The assay was immunoSEQ multiplex PCR, and TCRdb's table has in-frame clones only and misses some. The data show approximately 1,500,000 clones, roughly 98% seen once. This CDR3 has 13 residues. Losses at the gene ends were 8 bases for V and 2 bases for J; bases not matched to a gene: 5. Germline loops: CDR1 GTSNPN, CDR2 SVGIG (reference sequence). A note on this clone: Antigen specificity is unknown.

The source is a young man in good health. The chain is built from TRBV30 and TRBJ2-2; 7 bases are shared with TRBD1. The sequenced sample consisted of naive CD4+ T cells sorted from blood. The subset was: CD45RA+ positively selected. This chain's CDR3 is CAGDRDNTGELFF. The CDR3, as DNA: TGTGCCGGAGACAGGGATAACACCGGGGAGCTGTTTTTT.